These 15 T cell receptor delta chains originate from one sample sequenced in a study of Vδ1+ human thymocytes. General study results and limits: Thymic TRG and TRD repertoires appeared highly polyclonal, with Gaussian CDR3 length distributions.

Sequences come from RNA converted to cDNA by reverse transcription. CDR3 amplicons came from multiplex PCR with pooled V-gene forward and constant-region reverse primers. TCRdb fed the multiplex PCR reads into CATT to redo clone calling. Of over 45,000 delta-chain clones listed, about 16% were seen once; the top ten hold about 0.4%. These receptors are not linked to any known antigen. Sequencing was done on a sample of Vdelta1+ gamma-delta thymocytes from the thymus. Subset given: FACS-sorted CD3+ TCRalphabeta- TCRVdelta1+ TCRVdelta2- thymocytes. The receptors come from a girl in the first two years of life who had congenital heart surgery.

This chain uses TRDV1 with TRDJ1; tentative D call: TRDD2 (6 bases). V was shortened by 1 base and J by 0 bases, with 21 bases between the two germline ends. CDR1 TSWWSYY and CDR2 QGS come from the germline V gene. The CDR3 runs 19 residues. The CDR3: CALGEPFPLGNQYTDKLIF. The CDR3 DNA is TGTGCTCTTGGGGAACCCTTCCCCTTGGGAAACCAATACACCGATAAACTCATCTTT.

The rearrangement joins TRDV1 to TRDJ1; D is perhaps TRDD2 (5 bases). V gave up 3 bases and J gave up 0 bases, with 26 bases separating them. CDR1 and CDR2 (germline): TSWWSYY, QGS. There are 20 residues in the CDR3. The DNA of the CDR3 is TGTGCTCTTGGGGACCTCCGGACCAGGCCTTCTGCCTCTTACACCGATAAACTCATCTTT. Residues: CALGDLRTRPSASYTDKLIF.

The V gene is TRDV1, the J gene TRDJ1; 11 bases map to TRDD3. After removal of 7 bases from V and 3 bases from J, the junction contained 31 bases not matched to a gene. The CDR3 is 23 amino acids. Germline CDR1 is TSWWSYY and CDR2 is QGS. CDR3 nucleotides: TGTGCTCTTGTCCCCCCGCGAACATCTTCCAAGCGGGTGGTGGGGGATACGCCCGATAAACTCATCTTT. This gives the protein CALVPPRTSSKRVVGDTPDKLIF.

The table lists this clone with a few counts. The V call is TRDV1, the J call TRDJ1; D is unclear. Trimming left V 4 bases short and J 1 base short, with 16 bases between. Per the germline V gene, CDR1 is TSWWSYY and CDR2 is QGS. CDR3 length: 16 residues. DNA of the CDR3: TGTGCTCTTGGGGGCAACTCTGTCCCTCTCACCGATAAACTCATCTTT. This encodes CALGGNSVPLTDKLIF.

The sample holds a few counts of this clone. The chain has TRDV2 and TRDJ1, with unresolved D. The CDR3 runs 13 residues. The germline gives CDR1 GEAIGNYY, CDR2 EKD. The V gene lost 0 bases and the J gene lost 7 bases, with 11 bases spanning the gap. DNA of the CDR3: TGTGCCTGTGACACCGGGGCCCGCGGTAAACTCATCTTT. It translates to CACDTGARGKLIF.

J is TRDJ1 and V is TRDV1; 9 positions match TRDD3. The CDR3 contains 20 residues. CDR1 and CDR2 from the germline V gene are TSWWSYY and QGS. Trimming removed 2 bases from V and 0 bases from J; junction bases left unmatched: 16. The CDR3 protein is CALGEGDSYWGTPYTDKLIF. CDR3 bases: TGTGCTCTTGGGGAAGGGGATTCCTACTGGGGGACCCCGTACACCGATAAACTCATCTTT.

This clone was observed a few times. The gene calls are TRDV1 and TRDJ1; D possibly corresponds to TRDD2 (5 bases). Germline lookup yields CDR1 TSWWSYY and CDR2 QGS. The germline V and J ends were trimmed by 4 bases and 0 bases, with 21 bases remaining between them. The CDR3 length is 18 residues. CDR3 sequence (DNA): TGTGCTCTTGGGGGAGGTCCCCCATCCTTCTACAACACCGATAAACTCATCTTT. Translating it yields CALGGGPPSFYNTDKLIF.

Turning to this clone: Other DNA sequences in the same sample also yield this CDR3. The rearrangement joins TRDV1 to TRDJ1; 9 bases line up with TRDD3. The germline gives CDR1 TSWWSYY, CDR2 QGS. V lost 2 bases, J lost 0 bases, and 19 bases stayed unmatched. This CDR3 is built from 21 residues. CDR3 nucleotides: TGTGCTCTTGGGGAAATGGCTCCTACAGAAGGGGGATACCCGTACACCGATAAACTCATCTTT. This sequence encodes CALGEMAPTEGGYPYTDKLIF.

This clone showed up just a few times. The chain joins TRDV1 to TRDJ1; 7 bases map to TRDD3. V gave up 7 bases and J gave up 3 bases; unmatched junction bases: 26. This CDR3 spans 20 amino acids. The germline V gene has CDR1 TSWWSYY and CDR2 QGS. The CDR3 protein is CALADPNPTSGGSGADKLIF. The CDR3 nucleotides are TGTGCTCTTGCGGACCCGAACCCTACCTCGGGGGGATCAGGGGCCGATAAACTCATCTTT.

The V call is TRDV1, the J call TRDJ1, with D possibly matching TRDD3 (6 bases). The CDR3 covers 22 residues. V was trimmed by 0 bases and J by 0 bases, leaving 29 bases between them. Germline values: CDR1 TSWWSYY, CDR2 QGS. CDR3 coding DNA: TGTGCTCTTGGGGAACTGGGCTGGGGCAGGTATTCGGAAAATTTGGACACCGATAAACTCATCTTT. Translated: CALGELGWGRYSENLDTDKLIF.

This sequence joins TRDV1 and TRDJ1; 7 bases align to TRDD3. Losses at the gene ends were 5 bases for V and 0 bases for J; bases not matched to a gene: 27. This CDR3 spans 22 amino acids. In germline, CDR1 is TSWWSYY, CDR2 QGS. Written as DNA, the CDR3 is TGTGCTCTTGGGTCTTCTCGTCCCCCGTCCTGGGGGCCTTCGTCGTACACCGATAAACTCATCTTT. Translated, it gives CALGSSRPPSWGPSSYTDKLIF.

This rearrangement joins TRDV1 to TRDJ1; possible D gene TRDD2, 6 bases. The CDR3 runs to 18 residues. Germline CDR1 TSWWSYY, CDR2 QGS. Trimming removed 4 bases at V and 0 bases at J, with 21 bases between. CDR3 bases: TGTGCTCTTGGGGGTCCTACGGGGTACTGTACTGACACCGATAAACTCATCTTT. It translates to CALGGPTGYCTDTDKLIF.

V is TRDV1 and J is TRDJ1, with 9 bases that match TRDD2. The CDR3 totals 15 residues. The V gene end was trimmed by 3 bases and the J gene end by 4 bases; junction bases not matched to a gene: 6. Germline CDR1 is TSWWSYY and CDR2 is QGS. This CDR3 reads CALGDPPSYRDKLIF. CDR3 DNA sequence: TGTGCTCTTGGGGACCCCCCTTCCTACCGCGATAAACTCATCTTT.

This clone was counted between two and nine times. At one end, the junction sequence differs from germline, possibly due to a read error. Other DNA sequences in this specimen translate into the identical CDR3. The V call is TRDV1, the J call TRDJ1; D is perhaps TRDD3 (6 bases). CDR3 size: 15 residues. In germline, CDR1 is TSWWSYY, CDR2 QGS. CDR3: CALGEGPHPTDKLIF. The DNA for the CDR3 is TGTGCTCTGGGGGAAGGTCCGCACCCCACCGATAAACTCATCTTT.

This clone was found a few times. The J gene is TRDJ1, the V gene TRDV1; 13 bases match TRDD3. CDR3 length: 23 amino acids. V gave up 3 bases and J gave up 1 base; unmatched junction bases: 23. The V gene's germline CDR1 is TSWWSYY and CDR2 QGS. The CDR3 loop reads CALGDLRARIPVLGDTCTDKLIF. CDR3 coding DNA: TGTGCTCTTGGGGACCTGAGGGCTCGGATTCCCGTACTGGGGGATACGTGCACCGATAAACTCATCTTT.